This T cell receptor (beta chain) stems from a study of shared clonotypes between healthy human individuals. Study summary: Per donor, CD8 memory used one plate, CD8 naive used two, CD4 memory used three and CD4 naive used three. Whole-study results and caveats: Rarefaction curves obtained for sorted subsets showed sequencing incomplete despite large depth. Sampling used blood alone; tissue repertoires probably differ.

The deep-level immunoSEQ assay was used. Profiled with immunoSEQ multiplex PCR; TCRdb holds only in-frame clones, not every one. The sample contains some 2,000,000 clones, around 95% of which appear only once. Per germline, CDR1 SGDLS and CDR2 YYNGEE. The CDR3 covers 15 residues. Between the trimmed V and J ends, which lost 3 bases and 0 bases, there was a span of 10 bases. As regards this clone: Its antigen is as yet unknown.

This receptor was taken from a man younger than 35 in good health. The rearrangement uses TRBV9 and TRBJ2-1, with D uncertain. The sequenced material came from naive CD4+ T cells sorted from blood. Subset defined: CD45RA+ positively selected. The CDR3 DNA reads TGTGCCAGCAGCGCCGCTCCGAGCTCCTACAATGAGCAGTTCTTC. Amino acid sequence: CASSAAPSSYNEQFF.